Described below is a single TCR beta chain sequence and its context. The data belong to a study of blood T cells in healthy people across ages. A second PCR, run for roughly 7 to 11 cycles, used a sample-barcoded 5' primer plus a J-beta primer mix. TCRdb redid the calling of the 5' RACE reads with MiXCR, one entry per CDR3 protein. Found here are 1.5 million to 2 million distinct CDR3 sequences, 40% to 55% of them singletons; the top ten hold about 2.1%. What was sequenced was blood. This TCR came from a woman between 40 and 55 years old in good health.

CDR3 bases: TGTGCCAGCAGTGAAGCTTACGGGAGTAATGAAAAACTGTTTTTT. Protein sequence: CASSEAYGSNEKLFF. V usage is TRBV6-1 and J usage is TRBJ1-4; D unresolved. Trimming removed 0 bases at V and 4 bases at J, with 9 bases between. This CDR3 region has 15 residues. Per germline, CDR1 MNHNS and CDR2 SASEGT.